The following is a T cell receptor beta chain sequence with its context. Generated by immunoSEQ multiplex PCR, the TCRdb table keeps only in-frame clones and is missing some. The table has around 10,000 clones, roughly 84% seen once; the top ten hold 8.6%. This entry belongs to a study of T cells in localized non-small cell lung cancer. Germline trimming cut 2 bases from V and 0 bases from J; bases unmatched to any gene: 8. Per the germline V gene, CDR1 is SGHDT and CDR2 is YYEEEE. The CDR3 totals 19 residues. The chain employs TRBV5-6 and TRBJ2-6; 10 positions agree with TRBD1. Sequences were derived from peripheral blood, sampled before any cancer treatment. This receptor was identified in a male donor aged 60 or over with stage III lung adenocarcinoma. CDR3 sequence: CASSLPSGTGDSGANVLTF. In DNA, the CDR3 is TGTGCCAGCAGCTTACCCTCCGGGACAGGGGACTCTGGGGCCAACGTCCTGACTTTC.